This T cell receptor (beta chain) is drawn from a study of cytomegalovirus exposure and HLA in healthy donors. This CDR3 spans 19 amino acids. V was pared by 0 bases and J by 0 bases, with 13 bases of the junction left unmatched. Germline loops: CDR1 SGHRS, CDR2 YFSETQ. The PCR had 60 Vbeta and 13 Jbeta primers. Profiling relied on immunoSEQ multiplex PCR, and the TCRdb table lists in-frame clones only, not all of them. Seen here are under 150,000 clones, under 90% observed once, and the top ten hold 0.55% to 0.85%. Sequencing was performed on PBMCs. The source of this sequence is a man between 18 and 35 years old in good health and CMV-seronegative. The chain has TRBV5-1 and TRBJ1-1; TRBD1 matches 8 bases. As DNA, the CDR3 is TGCGCCAGCAGCTTGGTAAGTGGCACAGGGGGAATAATGAACACTGAAGCTTTCTTT. Translation: CASSLVSGTGGIMNTEAFF.